These 9 T cell receptor beta chains were sequenced from one sample in a study of blood T cell repertoires in COVID-19. TCRdb keeps only in-frame clones here, not all; method: immunoSEQ multiplex PCR. This table has more than 150,000 clones, about four fifths appearing once. The specimen was peripheral blood. These receptors were collected from a human donor in a cohort sampled during active COVID-19.

The CDR3 DNA follows: TGTGCCAGCAGCTCCGGGGCAGATACGCAGTATTTT. Its protein is CASSSGADTQYF. The V gene is TRBV7-3, the J gene TRBJ2-3; TRBD2 might be the D (5 bases). The length of the CDR3 is 12 residues. CDR1 SGHTA and CDR2 FQGTGA come from the germline V gene. Trimming cost V 4 bases and J 4 bases, with 6 bases left between them.

This chain uses TRBV4-1 with TRBJ2-5, with a possible D match to TRBD2 (6 bases). There are 16 residues in the CDR3. Trimming pared 1 base from V and 2 bases from J, leaving 14 bases between. Germline V CDR1 and CDR2: MGHRA, YSYEKL. The CDR3 sequence is CASSQGRTSLQETQYF. DNA for the CDR3: TGCGCCAGCAGCCAAGGCAGAACTAGCCTTCAAGAGACCCAGTACTTC.

The chain carries TRBV15 and TRBJ1-6; TRBD1 aligns across 9 bases. CDR3 length equals 17 residues. Germline lookup yields CDR1 LNHNV and CDR2 YYDKDF (reference sequence). V trimming: 0 bases; J trimming: 5 bases; junction bases outside the gene matches: 5. In DNA, the CDR3 is TGTGCCACCAGCAGAGAACTTTGGGACAGGGATAATTCACCCCTCCACTTT. This gives the protein CATSRELWDRDNSPLHF.

J is TRBJ2-5 and V is TRBV13; TRBD1 is a possible D gene (5 bases). Trimming left V 0 bases short and J 2 bases short, with 7 bases between. Germline V gene data show CDR1 as PRHDT and CDR2 as FYEKMQ (reference sequence). This CDR3 spans 14 amino acids. The CDR3 DNA reads as TGTGCCAGCAGCTTAGGGCAGGGACAAGAGACCCAGTACTTC. This codes for CASSLGQGQETQYF.

The CDR3 DNA is TGCGCCAGCAGCTGGGCTAGCGAGAACACCGGGGAGCTGTTTTTT. Translating gives CASSWASENTGELFF. The gene calls are TRBV5-1 and TRBJ2-2; D is possibly TRBD2 (6 bases). Trimming stripped 3 bases from V and 1 base from J, with 10 bases between. Germline CDR1 SGHRS, CDR2 YFSETQ. The CDR3 is 15 residues long.

This clone was counted a few times. The chain recombines TRBV30 with TRBJ2-5; no clear D gene. This CDR3 contains 13 residues. V lost 2 bases, J lost 5 bases, and 12 bases lay in between. Germline CDR1 is GTSNPN and CDR2 is SVGIG (reference sequence). For the CDR3, the DNA is TGTGCCTGGAGTCTGGGCGAATGGGAGACCCAGTACTTC. It encodes CAWSLGEWETQYF.

The chain links TRBV4-1 to TRBJ1-1; 9 bases are a match to TRBD1. V lost 4 bases, J lost 8 bases, and 20 bases stayed unmatched. The CDR3 sequence is 18 residues long. Germline V gives CDR1 MGHRA, CDR2 YSYEKL. Written as DNA, the CDR3 is TGCGCCAGCAGCCGTCAGGGGGAGGGGACAGGGAGTTCGGGAGAAGCTTTCTTT. Amino acids: CASSRQGEGTGSSGEAFF.

This chain links TRBV4-1 with TRBJ2-5; possibly TRBD2 for D (6 bases). This CDR3 spans 15 amino acids. The ends were cut back, 0 bases at V and 5 bases at J, with 13 bases in the middle. Per the germline V gene, CDR1 is MGHRA and CDR2 is YSYEKL. CDR3 in DNA: TGCGCCAGCAGCCAAGATGTGACTGCGGGGGAGACCCAGTACTTC. Translation: CASSQDVTAGETQYF.

This clone came up once. The chain joins TRBV23-1 to TRBJ1-4; weak D call: TRBD1 (5 bases). TRBV23-1 is recorded as an ORF, its role being uncertain. V shed 6 bases and J shed 7 bases, with 15 bases lying between them. The CDR3 is 14 amino acids. The CDR3: CASRPGKGGEKLFF. CDR3 DNA sequence: TGCGCCAGCAGGCCAGGGAAGGGAGGTGAAAAACTGTTTTTT.